This TCR beta chain was sequenced during a study of T cells in women clearing cervical HPV infection. Details on this clone: Coverage ceases 3 residues before the CDR3 finishes, and the germline J gene fills in the end.

Germline V gene lookup returns CDR1 SNHLY and CDR2 FYNNEI. The CDR3 is 13 amino acids. V was clipped by 7 bases and J by 0 bases, with 9 bases between them. The data were produced by immunoSEQ multiplex PCR, yet TCRdb's version contains in-frame clones alone and is incomplete. The clone table shows more than 30,000 clones, with the ten largest holding around 3.5%. This TCR derives from a woman aged 18-70 years with a cervical HPV16 infection that either progressed to CIN3+ or cleared (not recorded which). This chain connects TRBV2 to TRBJ1-1; the D is unclear. The sample consisted of blood buffy coat. The DNA read from the CDR3 is TGTGCCAGCACCTCACACCTGAACACTGAA. Amino acids: CASTSHLNTE. The CDR3 as a whole reads CASTSHLNTEAFF.